This section outlines one T cell receptor (beta chain) sequence together with its context. The data belong to a study of T cell changes during pregnancy in multiple sclerosis. V lost 0 bases, J lost 3 bases, and 6 bases lay in between. The CDR3 has 13 amino acids. Germline CDR1 reads SGHRS; CDR2 reads YFSETQ. This table comes from immunoSEQ multiplex PCR, and its TCRdb copy is limited to in-frame clones, with some not included. The sample gives roughly 72,000 clones, over 85% of which show up once; roughly 0.21% is in the top ten. This TCR was recovered from a female donor with multiple sclerosis, enrolled in a pregnancy study. This material consisted of CD4+ T cells from peripheral blood mononuclear cells, taken before pregnancy. The V and J genes are TRBV5-1 and TRBJ1-2; the D gene is possibly TRBD1 (6 bases). The CDR3 protein is CASSLEGDYGYTF. In nucleotides, the CDR3 is TGCGCCAGCAGCTTGGAGGGGGACTATGGCTACACCTTC.